This is a list of T cell receptor beta chains from one sample in a study of T cells in Graves' hyperthyroidism and ophthalmopathy. TCRdb used MiXCR to reprocess the multiplex PCR reads, holding one entry per CDR3 protein. This sample has under 450,000 distinct CDR3 sequences, with less than 15% found just once. The sequenced sample consisted of blood. Receptor source: a young man with Graves' hyperthyroidism that later progressed to Graves' ophthalmopathy. Both conserved end residues are part of each CDR3. The D gene is left open where the match is weak. Where a row states a size, it is once, few, many or the class of an expanded clone; other rows omit it.

V: TRBV4-1; J: TRBJ2-1; D: TRBD2; size: .; DNA: TGCGCCAGCAGCCAAGAACGAGCTAGCGGGGGGCCGGGCGACAATGAGCAGTTCTTC; CDR3: CASSQERASGGPGDNEQFF
V: TRBV12-3/TRBV12-4; J: TRBJ1-2; D: TRBD1; size: many; DNA: TGTGCCAGCAGTATTGGACAGGGTGATGGCTACACCTTC; CDR3: CASSIGQGDGYTF
V: TRBV28; J: TRBJ1-5; D: .; size: many; DNA: TGTGCCAGCAGTTTAATTTTCTCCAATCAGCCCCAGCATTTT; CDR3: CASSLIFSNQPQHF
V: TRBV7-9; J: TRBJ1-6; D: .; size: .; DNA: TGTGCCAGCAGCCCGCCGACGGAGAGCTCCTATAATTCACCCCTCCACTTT; CDR3: CASSPPTESSYNSPLHF
V: TRBV6-1; J: TRBJ1-1; D: .; size: many; DNA: TGTGCCAGCAGTACCCCGGAATGGGGGATGAGCACTGAAGCTTTCTTT; CDR3: CASSTPEWGMSTEAFF
V: TRBV18; J: TRBJ1-5; D: .; size: .; DNA: TGTGCCAGCTCACCGGTGCCAGCCGGGCCCCAGCATTTT; CDR3: CASSPVPAGPQHF
V: TRBV6-5; J: TRBJ1-1; D: .; size: many; DNA: TGTGCCAGCAGTTCGACAGGCTCGGGTTACTTTGAAGCTTTCTTT; CDR3: CASSSTGSGYFEAFF
V: TRBV5-1; J: TRBJ2-7; D: .; size: .; DNA: TGCGCCAGCAGCTTGGGGCCTAATTCCCGGGACACCCCCTACGAGCAGTACTTC; CDR3: CASSLGPNSRDTPYEQYF
V: TRBV4-1; J: TRBJ2-3; D: TRBD2; size: few; DNA: TGCGCCAGCAACCGCGGGGGGGCTTTTACAGATACGCAGTATTTT; CDR3: CASNRGGAFTDTQYF
V: TRBV29-1; J: TRBJ2-7; D: .; size: .; DNA: TGCAGTGCGGAGAGCTCCTACGAGCAGTACTTC; CDR3: CSAESSYEQYF
V: TRBV5-6; J: TRBJ2-1; D: .; size: many; DNA: TGTGCCAGCAGCTTAGTGGGGAAGGTCAATGAGCAGTTCTTC; CDR3: CASSLVGKVNEQFF
V: TRBV19; J: TRBJ2-1; D: .; size: .; DNA: TGTGCCAGTAGTCCAGTAAGGGCAGGGTTGGGCAATGAGCAGTTCTTC; CDR3: CASSPVRAGLGNEQFF
V: TRBV7-9; J: TRBJ1-2; D: .; size: .; DNA: TGTGCCAGCGCGGCGGCGCCCGGCTACACCTTC; CDR3: CASAAAPGYTF
V: TRBV5-1; J: TRBJ2-1; D: TRBD1; size: few; DNA: TGCGCCAGCAGAGAGCGAGGGACAGCCCGAGTCGATGAGCAGTTCTTC; CDR3: CASRERGTARVDEQFF
V: TRBV19; J: TRBJ2-5; D: .; size: few; DNA: TGTGCCAGTAGTTACCGACAGTTCCAAGAGACCCAGTACTTC; CDR3: CASSYRQFQETQYF
V: TRBV6-1; J: TRBJ1-1; D: .; size: many; DNA: TGTGCCAGCGCCCTGACAGGACTGGGCACTGAAGCTTTCTTT; CDR3: CASALTGLGTEAFF
V: TRBV6-1; J: TRBJ2-7; D: TRBD1; size: few; DNA: TGTGCCAGCAGGGACAGGGTAGAGCAGTACTTC; CDR3: CASRDRVEQYF
V: TRBV29-1; J: TRBJ2-1; D: .; size: few; DNA: TGCAGCGTTGTCACAAGCTCCTACAATGAGCAGTTCTTC; CDR3: CSVVTSSYNEQFF
V: TRBV11-2; J: TRBJ2-5; D: TRBD2; size: many; DNA: TGTGCCAGCAGCTTATCTAGCGGGGATGTGACCCAGTACTTC; CDR3: CASSLSSGDVTQYF
V: TRBV10-1; J: TRBJ2-3; D: .; size: .; DNA: TGCGCCAGCCATCCACTACAGCTCACAGATACGCAGTATTTT; CDR3: CASHPLQLTDTQYF
V: TRBV5-5; J: TRBJ2-1; D: .; size: many; DNA: TGTGCCAGCAGCCATCGACAGTTAGTAACGAGATCCTACAATGAGCAGTTCTTC; CDR3: CASSHRQLVTRSYNEQFF
V: TRBV7-9; J: TRBJ2-7; D: TRBD1; size: many; DNA: TGTGCCAGCAGCATGACAGGGGGTGTGAACGAGCAGTACTTC; CDR3: CASSMTGGVNEQYF
V: TRBV11-3; J: TRBJ1-4; D: .; size: many; DNA: TGTGCCAGCAGCTTAGGAGAAGGGAGGTCAACTAATGAAAAACTGTTTTTT; CDR3: CASSLGEGRSTNEKLFF
V: TRBV12-5; J: TRBJ2-5; D: .; size: .; DNA: TGTGCTAGTGGTTTTGGGCAGCAAGAGACCCAGTACTTC; CDR3: CASGFGQQETQYF
V: TRBV20-1; J: TRBJ2-1; D: TRBD2; size: many; DNA: TGCAGTCCAAAGACTAGCGGGGACAATGAGCAGTTCTTC; CDR3: CSPKTSGDNEQFF
V: TRBV4-1; J: TRBJ1-2; D: TRBD1; size: .; DNA: TGCGCCAGCAGCCAAGAGGGACAGTCTGGCTACACCTTC; CDR3: CASSQEGQSGYTF
V: TRBV14; J: TRBJ1-1; D: TRBD1; size: many; DNA: TGTGCCAGCAGCCAGTGGGGACAGACTGAAGCTTTCTTT; CDR3: CASSQWGQTEAFF
V: TRBV29-1; J: TRBJ1-4; D: .; size: .; DNA: TGCAGCGTAAGGGGGGGAGATGAAAAACTGTTTTTT; CDR3: CSVRGGDEKLFF
V: TRBV27; J: TRBJ1-1; D: .; size: many; DNA: TGTGCCAGCAGTTTCGTCCCGGACGGGAAAAACACTGAAGCTTTCTTT; CDR3: CASSFVPDGKNTEAFF
V: TRBV27; J: TRBJ2-5; D: TRBD2; size: .; DNA: TGTGCCAGCAGTTTCTCGGGGGGGCTGGGAGAGACCCAGTACTTC; CDR3: CASSFSGGLGETQYF
V: TRBV6-1; J: TRBJ1-4; D: .; size: many; DNA: TGTGCCAGCAGTGAAGCTGGAGGGGGTAATGAAAAACTGTTTTTT; CDR3: CASSEAGGGNEKLFF
V: TRBV30; J: TRBJ1-6; D: TRBD1; size: few; DNA: TGTGCCTGGAAAGGGACAGGGCTCTCCTATAATTCACCCCTCCACTTT; CDR3: CAWKGTGLSYNSPLHF
V: TRBV27; J: TRBJ2-1; D: .; size: few; DNA: TGTGCCAGCAGTTCATCGCGGGGTGGGAATGAGCAGTTCTTC; CDR3: CASSSSRGGNEQFF
V: TRBV19; J: TRBJ2-7; D: .; size: .; DNA: TGTGCCAGTAGTATAGCGTTACAGGGATCCTACGAGCAGTACTTC; CDR3: CASSIALQGSYEQYF
V: TRBV4-1; J: TRBJ1-6; D: TRBD1; size: few; DNA: TGCGCCAGCAGCCAAGAGTCTAGGACAGGGGGCTCACCCCTCCACTTT; CDR3: CASSQESRTGGSPLHF
V: TRBV12-3/TRBV12-4; J: TRBJ2-5; D: .; size: many; DNA: TGTGCCAGCAGGTCTGTGGCGGGGAGGATGGAGACCCAGTACTTC; CDR3: CASRSVAGRMETQYF
V: TRBV12-3/TRBV12-4; J: TRBJ2-3; D: TRBD2; size: many; DNA: TGTGCCAGCAGCCCCAGCGGGGGGGCCTCAGATACGCAGTATTTT; CDR3: CASSPSGGASDTQYF
V: TRBV6-2/TRBV6-3; J: TRBJ1-4; D: .; size: .; DNA: TGTGCCAGCAGTGTGGGGGGGCGAGATGAAAAACTGTTTTTT; CDR3: CASSVGGRDEKLFF
V: TRBV30; J: TRBJ1-2; D: .; size: .; DNA: TGTGCCTGGAACCTAAGGGGGGTAGAGGGCTACACCTTC; CDR3: CAWNLRGVEGYTF
V: TRBV11-2; J: TRBJ1-1; D: .; size: many; DNA: TGTGCCAGCAGCTTAGACAGCATGAACACTGAAGCTTTCTTT; CDR3: CASSLDSMNTEAFF
V: TRBV27; J: TRBJ2-1; D: .; size: many; DNA: TGTGCCAGCAGTTTATTGGGAGGGGGGGACAATGAGCAGTTCTTC; CDR3: CASSLLGGGDNEQFF
V: TRBV2; J: TRBJ1-1; D: .; size: many; DNA: TGTGCCAGCAGTGAACGCGGCGGAAACACTGAAGCTTTCTTT; CDR3: CASSERGGNTEAFF
V: TRBV15; J: TRBJ2-3; D: .; size: many; DNA: TGTGCCACCAGCAGTCCGCGACAGTTCACAGATACGCAGTATTTT; CDR3: CATSSPRQFTDTQYF
V: TRBV10-3; J: TRBJ1-6; D: TRBD1; size: .; DNA: TGTGCCATCAGTGGGACAGGGGGCGATTCACCCCTCCACTTT; CDR3: CAISGTGGDSPLHF
V: TRBV30; J: TRBJ1-2; D: TRBD1; size: .; DNA: TGTGCCTGGGAAGGGGGGACAGGGGTCTTCAGCTACACCTTC; CDR3: CAWEGGTGVFSYTF
V: TRBV11-2; J: TRBJ2-7; D: TRBD1; size: many; DNA: TGTGCCAGCAGCTTAAACAGGGGGATTCCCTACGAGCAGTACTTC; CDR3: CASSLNRGIPYEQYF
V: TRBV12-3/TRBV12-4; J: TRBJ1-6; D: .; size: few; DNA: TGTGCCAGCAGTTTGGGCCCTGCCGACCTCCACTTT; CDR3: CASSLGPADLHF
V: TRBV18; J: TRBJ1-5; D: .; size: .; DNA: TGTGCCAGCTCACCTGATAGAAACAGGAATCAGCCCCAGCATTTT; CDR3: CASSPDRNRNQPQHF
V: TRBV2; J: TRBJ1-5; D: .; size: many; DNA: TGTGCCAGCAGTGAGGATTGGAATCAGCCCCAGCATTTT; CDR3: CASSEDWNQPQHF
V: TRBV28; J: TRBJ1-4; D: TRBD1; size: many; DNA: TGTGCCAGCACCGAGGACAGGGTGGGCGAAAAACTGTTTTTT; CDR3: CASTEDRVGEKLFF
V: TRBV12-5; J: TRBJ2-1; D: .; size: .; DNA: TGTGCTAGTGGTTTGGACCCCCCCTTGGGGAGCTCCTACAATGAGCAGTTCTTC; CDR3: CASGLDPPLGSSYNEQFF
V: TRBV30; J: TRBJ1-4; D: .; size: .; DNA: TGTGCCTGGAAGGGGCCCTCCCCTAAACTGTTTTTT; CDR3: CAWKGPSPKLFF
V: TRBV6-1; J: TRBJ1-3; D: .; size: few; DNA: TGTGCCAGCGGGGAGGCGCTCTCTGGAAACACCATATATTTT; CDR3: CASGEALSGNTIYF
V: TRBV12-3/TRBV12-4; J: TRBJ2-3; D: .; size: many; DNA: TGTGCCAGCGCACTACCACGGGACAAATACACAGATACGCAGTATTTT; CDR3: CASALPRDKYTDTQYF
V: TRBV7-9; J: TRBJ2-2; D: .; size: .; DNA: TGTGCCAGCAGCGACCCCGTCGGGGAGCTGTTTTTT; CDR3: CASSDPVGELFF
V: TRBV5-1; J: TRBJ2-1; D: TRBD2; size: .; DNA: TGCGCCAGCAGCCCGGGACTAGCGGGGGATTCCTCCTACAATGAGCAGTTCTTC; CDR3: CASSPGLAGDSSYNEQFF
V: TRBV7-8; J: TRBJ1-3; D: .; size: few; DNA: TGTGCCAGCAGCTTAGAGTTAAACACCATATATTTT; CDR3: CASSLELNTIYF
V: TRBV12-3/TRBV12-4; J: TRBJ1-4; D: .; size: many; DNA: TGTGCCAGCAGCCACGATACAACTAATGAAAAACTGTTTTTT; CDR3: CASSHDTTNEKLFF
V: TRBV6-1; J: TRBJ1-6; D: .; size: .; DNA: TGTGCCAGCAGTGGGGGGGGGAAAGTGTTCGATAATTCACCCCTCCACTTT; CDR3: CASSGGGKVFDNSPLHF
V: TRBV5-4; J: TRBJ1-1; D: TRBD1; size: many; DNA: TGTGCCAGCAGCTTGGCCGGGACAGCGAACACTGAAGCTTTCTTT; CDR3: CASSLAGTANTEAFF